This TCR beta chain was found in a study of lymphopenia after photon versus proton radiotherapy. Looked up from germline, CDR1 is SGHAT and CDR2 is FQNNGV. The CDR3 covers 15 residues. V was clipped by 5 bases and J by 1 base, with 14 bases between them. In its sample, this clone was seen a few times. Antigen specificity is unknown. The study, taken as a whole, reports: Survival link was tested only in deceased patients; proton benefit remains a possibility. After lymphocyte nadir, photon-treated repertoires showed oligoclonal expansion, especially CD8+ Temra. Relative stability marked proton patients; photon patients lost diversity and naive cells. Post-nadir TCR diversity decline inversely tracked overall survival among those who died.

Only in-frame clones appear in the TCRdb table, and some are missing; sequencing was by immunoSEQ multiplex PCR. The repertoire holds tens of thousands of clones, about 86% seen once, with about 1.3% in the top ten. The TCR originated in a man aged 60 to 69 with pancreatic cancer. V gene TRBV11-2 combines with J gene TRBJ1-1; maybe TRBD1 (5 bases). The starting material was peripheral blood, obtained from a patient treated with proton-based radiotherapy. In DNA, the CDR3 is TGTGCCAGCAGCGCAATTTTCACAGGGAACACTGAAGCTTTCTTT. It translates to CASSAIFTGNTEAFF.